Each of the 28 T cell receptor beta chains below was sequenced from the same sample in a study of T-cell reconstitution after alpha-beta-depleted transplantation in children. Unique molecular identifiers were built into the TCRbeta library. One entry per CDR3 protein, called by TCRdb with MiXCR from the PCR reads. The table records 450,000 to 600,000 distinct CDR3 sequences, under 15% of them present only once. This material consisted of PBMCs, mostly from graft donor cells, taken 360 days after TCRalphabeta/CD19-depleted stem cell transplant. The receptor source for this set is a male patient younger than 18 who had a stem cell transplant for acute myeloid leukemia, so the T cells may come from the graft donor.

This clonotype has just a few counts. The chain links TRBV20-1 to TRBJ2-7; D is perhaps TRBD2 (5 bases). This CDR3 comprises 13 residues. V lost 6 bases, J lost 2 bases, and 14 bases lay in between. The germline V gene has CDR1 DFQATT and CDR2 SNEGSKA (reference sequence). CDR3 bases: TGCAGTGCCGCATGGAGCGGACCCTACGAGCAGTACTTC. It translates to CSAAWSGPYEQYF.

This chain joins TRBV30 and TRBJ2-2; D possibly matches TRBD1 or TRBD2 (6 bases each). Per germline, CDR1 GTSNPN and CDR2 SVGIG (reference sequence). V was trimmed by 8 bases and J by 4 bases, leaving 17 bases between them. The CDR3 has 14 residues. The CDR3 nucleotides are TGTGCCCACAATCGGGGGCAGGGCACCGGGGAGCTGTTTTTT. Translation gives CAHNRGQGTGELFF.

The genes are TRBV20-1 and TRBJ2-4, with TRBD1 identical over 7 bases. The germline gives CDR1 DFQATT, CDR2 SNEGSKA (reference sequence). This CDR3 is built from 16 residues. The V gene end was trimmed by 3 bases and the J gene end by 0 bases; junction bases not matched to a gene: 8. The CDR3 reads CSASKGALVAKNIQYF. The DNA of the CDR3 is TGCAGTGCTAGTAAGGGGGCCCTCGTAGCCAAAAACATTCAGTACTTC.

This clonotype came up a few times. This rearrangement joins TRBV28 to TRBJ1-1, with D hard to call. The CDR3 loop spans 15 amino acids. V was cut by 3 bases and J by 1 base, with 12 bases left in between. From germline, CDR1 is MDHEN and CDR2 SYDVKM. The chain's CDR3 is CASSFRGQPNTEAFF. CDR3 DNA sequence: TGTGCCAGCAGTTTTCGTGGGCAGCCGAACACTGAAGCTTTCTTT.

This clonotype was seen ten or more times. The CDR3 protein is CASSLSSGYTGELFF. Written as DNA, the CDR3 is TGTGCCAGCAGTCTCTCTAGCGGGTACACCGGGGAGCTGTTTTTT. V usage is TRBV12-3 or TRBV12-4 and J usage is TRBJ2-2; 8 bases are a match to TRBD2. This CDR3 has 15 residues. V was pared by 5 bases and J by 3 bases, with 5 bases of the junction left unmatched.

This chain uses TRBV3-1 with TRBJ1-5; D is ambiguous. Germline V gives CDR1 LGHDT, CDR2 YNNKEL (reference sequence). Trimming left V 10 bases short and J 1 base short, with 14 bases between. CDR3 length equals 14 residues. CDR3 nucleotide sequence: TGTGCCACCGCACCCCCGGGGAGCAATCAGCCCCAGCATTTT. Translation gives CATAPPGSNQPQHF.

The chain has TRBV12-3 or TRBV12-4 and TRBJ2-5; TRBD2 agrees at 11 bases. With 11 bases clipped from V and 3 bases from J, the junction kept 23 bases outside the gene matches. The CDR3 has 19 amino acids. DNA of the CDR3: TGTGCCTTCTGTTTAAATAGACTAGCGGGGTGGGAATACGAAGAGACCCAGTACTTC. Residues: CAFCLNRLAGWEYEETQYF.

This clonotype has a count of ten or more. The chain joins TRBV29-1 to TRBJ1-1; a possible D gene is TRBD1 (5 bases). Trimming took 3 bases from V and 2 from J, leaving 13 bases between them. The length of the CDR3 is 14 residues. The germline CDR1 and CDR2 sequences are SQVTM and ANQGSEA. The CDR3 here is CSVDLGVLNTEAFF. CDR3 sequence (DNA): TGCAGCGTTGATTTGGGGGTGCTCAACACTGAAGCTTTCTTT.

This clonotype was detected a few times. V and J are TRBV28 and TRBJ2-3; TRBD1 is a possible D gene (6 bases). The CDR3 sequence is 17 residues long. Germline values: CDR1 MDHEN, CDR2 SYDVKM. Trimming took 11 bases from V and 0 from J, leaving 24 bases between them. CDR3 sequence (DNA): TGTGCCTCCTCGGGAATGTGGGGGCGCCAGAGCACAGATACGCAGTATTTT. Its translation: CASSGMWGRQSTDTQYF. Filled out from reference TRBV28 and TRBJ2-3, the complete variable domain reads DVKVTQSSRYLVKRTGEKVFLECVQDMDHENMFWYRQDPGLGLRLIYFSYDVKMKEKGDIPEGYSVSREKKERFSLILESASTNQTSMYLCASSGMWGRQSTDTQYFGPGTRLTVL.

The CDR3 sequence: CASSQVGTGSNSPLHF. The CDR3, as DNA: TGTGCCAGCAGCCAAGTCGGGACAGGGTCCAATTCACCCCTCCACTTT. V gene TRBV3-1 combines with J gene TRBJ1-6; 9 nucleotides agree with TRBD1. Germline V gene sequence: CDR1 LGHDT, CDR2 YNNKEL (reference sequence). V gave up 1 base and J gave up 7 bases; unmatched junction bases: 5. The CDR3 spans 16 residues.

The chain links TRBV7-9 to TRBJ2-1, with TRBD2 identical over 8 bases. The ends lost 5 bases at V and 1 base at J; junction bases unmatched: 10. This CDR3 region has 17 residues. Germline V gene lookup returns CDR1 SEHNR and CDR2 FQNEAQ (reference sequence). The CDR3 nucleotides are TGTGCCAGCAGCCACCTTAGCGGGACCCCATCCTACAATGAGCAGTTCTTC. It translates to CASSHLSGTPSYNEQFF.

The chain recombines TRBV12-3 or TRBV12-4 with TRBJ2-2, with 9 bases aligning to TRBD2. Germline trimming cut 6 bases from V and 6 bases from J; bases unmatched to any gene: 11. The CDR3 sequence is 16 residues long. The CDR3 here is CASSPRPAGGPGELFF. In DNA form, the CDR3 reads TGTGCCAGCAGCCCCCGCCCAGCGGGAGGTCCCGGGGAGCTGTTTTTT.

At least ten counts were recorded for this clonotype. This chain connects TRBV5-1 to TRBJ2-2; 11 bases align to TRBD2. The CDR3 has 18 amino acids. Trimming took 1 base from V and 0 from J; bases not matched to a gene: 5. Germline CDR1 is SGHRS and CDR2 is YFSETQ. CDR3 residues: CASSLIGTSGSNTGELFF. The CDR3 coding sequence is TGCGCCAGCAGCTTGATTGGGACTAGCGGCTCGAACACCGGGGAGCTGTTTTTT.

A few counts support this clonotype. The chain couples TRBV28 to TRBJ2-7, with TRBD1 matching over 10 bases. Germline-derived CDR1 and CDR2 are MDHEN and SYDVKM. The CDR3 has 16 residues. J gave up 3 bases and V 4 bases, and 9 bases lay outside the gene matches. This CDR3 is CASSSPGTGVSYEQYF. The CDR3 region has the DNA TGTGCCAGCAGTTCTCCCGGGACAGGGGTTAGCTACGAGCAGTACTTC.

This CDR3 is CASSFPPGASGDNEQFF. CDR3 sequence (DNA): TGTGCCAGCAGTTTCCCCCCTGGGGCTAGCGGTGACAATGAGCAGTTCTTC. The chain has TRBV6-5 and TRBJ2-1, with 7 bases aligning to TRBD2. CDR3 length: 17 amino acids. V lost 4 bases, J lost 5 bases, and 14 bases stayed unmatched. The V gene's germline CDR1 is MNHEY and CDR2 SVGAGI.

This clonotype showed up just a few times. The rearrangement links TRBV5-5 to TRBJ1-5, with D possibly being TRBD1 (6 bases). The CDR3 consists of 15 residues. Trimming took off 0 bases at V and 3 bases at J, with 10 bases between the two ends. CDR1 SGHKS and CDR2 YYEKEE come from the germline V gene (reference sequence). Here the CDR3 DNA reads TGTGCCAGCAGCTTGGTAGGGGGAAACAATCAGCCCCAGCATTTT. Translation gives CASSLVGGNNQPQHF.

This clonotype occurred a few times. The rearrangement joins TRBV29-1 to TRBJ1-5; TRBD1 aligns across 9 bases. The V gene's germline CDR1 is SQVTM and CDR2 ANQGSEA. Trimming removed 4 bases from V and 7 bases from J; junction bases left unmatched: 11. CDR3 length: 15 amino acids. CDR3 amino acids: CSVGPGTGKSQPQHF. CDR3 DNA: TGCAGCGTTGGCCCCGGGACAGGGAAGAGCCAGCCCCAGCATTTT.

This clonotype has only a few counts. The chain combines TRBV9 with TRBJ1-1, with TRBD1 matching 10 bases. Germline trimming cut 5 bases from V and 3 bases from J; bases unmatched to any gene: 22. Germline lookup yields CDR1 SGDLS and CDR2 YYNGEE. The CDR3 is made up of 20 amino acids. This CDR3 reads CASRVLLSWGQGKLDTEAFF. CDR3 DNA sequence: TGTGCCAGCAGGGTCTTATTAAGCTGGGGACAGGGGAAGTTGGACACTGAAGCTTTCTTT.

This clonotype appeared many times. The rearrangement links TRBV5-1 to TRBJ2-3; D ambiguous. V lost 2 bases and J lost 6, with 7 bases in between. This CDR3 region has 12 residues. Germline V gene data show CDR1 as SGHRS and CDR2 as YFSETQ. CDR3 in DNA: TGCGCCAGCAGCTTCCCCTCGGATACGCAGTATTTT. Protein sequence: CASSFPSDTQYF.

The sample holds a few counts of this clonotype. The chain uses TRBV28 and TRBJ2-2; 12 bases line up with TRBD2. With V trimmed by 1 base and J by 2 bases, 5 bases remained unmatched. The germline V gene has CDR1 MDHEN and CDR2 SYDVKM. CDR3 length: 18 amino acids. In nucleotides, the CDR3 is TGTGCCAGCAGTTTATTTGGACTAGCGGGACCCAACACCGGGGAGCTGTTTTTT. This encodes CASSLFGLAGPNTGELFF.

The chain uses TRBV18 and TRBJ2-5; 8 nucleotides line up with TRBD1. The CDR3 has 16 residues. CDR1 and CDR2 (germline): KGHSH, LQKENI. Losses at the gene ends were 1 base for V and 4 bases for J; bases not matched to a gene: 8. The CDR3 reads CASSPLQGQVGETQYF. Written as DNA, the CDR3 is TGTGCCAGCTCACCACTTCAGGGACAGGTTGGAGAGACCCAGTACTTC.

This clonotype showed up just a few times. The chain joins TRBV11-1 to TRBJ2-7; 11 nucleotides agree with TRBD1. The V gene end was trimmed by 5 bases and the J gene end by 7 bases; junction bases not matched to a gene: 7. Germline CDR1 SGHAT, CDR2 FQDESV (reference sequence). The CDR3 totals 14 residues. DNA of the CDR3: TGTGCCAGCAGCCTAGGACAGGGGGCTTGGGAGCAGTACTTC. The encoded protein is CASSLGQGAWEQYF.

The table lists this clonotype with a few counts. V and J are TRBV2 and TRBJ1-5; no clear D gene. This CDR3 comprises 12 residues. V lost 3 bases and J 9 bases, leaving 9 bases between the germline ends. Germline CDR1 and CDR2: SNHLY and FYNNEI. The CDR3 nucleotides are TGTGCCAGCAGTGACTGGAGGGTGCCCCAGCATTTT. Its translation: CASSDWRVPQHF.

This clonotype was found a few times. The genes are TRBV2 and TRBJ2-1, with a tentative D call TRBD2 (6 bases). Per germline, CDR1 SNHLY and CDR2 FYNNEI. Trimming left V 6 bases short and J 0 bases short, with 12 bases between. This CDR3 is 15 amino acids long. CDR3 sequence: CASSDRGNSYNEQFF. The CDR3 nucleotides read TGTGCCAGCAGCGACCGGGGGAACTCCTACAATGAGCAGTTCTTC.

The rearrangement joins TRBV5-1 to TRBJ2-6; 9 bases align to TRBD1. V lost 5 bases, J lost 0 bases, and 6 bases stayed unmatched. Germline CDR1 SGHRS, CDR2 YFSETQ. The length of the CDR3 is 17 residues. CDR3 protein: CASSPGQGPSGANVLTF. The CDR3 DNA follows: TGCGCCAGCAGTCCGGGACAGGGACCCTCTGGGGCCAACGTCCTGACTTTC.

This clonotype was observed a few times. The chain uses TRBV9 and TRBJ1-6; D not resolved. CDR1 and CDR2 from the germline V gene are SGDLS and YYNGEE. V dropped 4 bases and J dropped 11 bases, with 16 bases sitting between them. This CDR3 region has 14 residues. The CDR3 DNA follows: TGTGCCAGCAGCACCTTTGGACCGGTCGCACCCCTCCACTTT. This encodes CASSTFGPVAPLHF.

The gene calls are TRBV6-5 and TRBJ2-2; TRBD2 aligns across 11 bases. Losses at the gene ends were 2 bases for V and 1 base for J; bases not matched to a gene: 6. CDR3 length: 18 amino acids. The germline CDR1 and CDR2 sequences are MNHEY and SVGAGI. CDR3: CASSYVRLAGWNTGELFF. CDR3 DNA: TGTGCCAGCAGTTACGTTAGACTAGCGGGATGGAACACCGGGGAGCTGTTTTTT.

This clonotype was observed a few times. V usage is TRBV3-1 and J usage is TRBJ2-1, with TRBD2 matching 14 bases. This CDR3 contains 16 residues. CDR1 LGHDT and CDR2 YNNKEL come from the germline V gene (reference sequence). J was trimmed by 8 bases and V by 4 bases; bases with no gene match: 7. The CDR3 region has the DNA TGTGCCAGCAGCCCGACTAGCGGGAGGGCCTATTATGAGCAGTTCTTC. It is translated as CASSPTSGRAYYEQFF.